This is a list of T cell receptor beta chains from one sample in a study of T-cell reconstitution after alpha-beta-depleted transplantation in children. TCRdb independently ran MiXCR on the PCR reads; one entry per CDR3 protein. Of around 600,000 distinct CDR3 sequences in the sample, under 12% were seen once. The sequenced sample was PBMCs from the stem cell graft donor, obtained from the stem cell graft. These receptors were taken from a human donor who donated a stem cell graft to a child with acute myeloid leukemia. Both conserved end residues are part of each CDR3. A D gene is named only where the DNA matches it firmly. A row's size may be missing; if present it is once, few, many or a size class.

TRBD1,TRBV6-1,16,few,TRBJ2-2,TGTGCCAGCAACCCGGCGGGGACAGGAGACACCGGGGAGCTGTTTTTT,CASNPAGTGDTGELFF
TRBD2,TRBV20-1,17,NA,TRBJ2-3,TGCAGTGCTAGAGATCTGCTTGCTAGCGGGCGCACAGATACGCAGTATTTT,CSARDLLASGRTDTQYF
TRBD2,TRBV10-3,15,NA,TRBJ2-7,TGTGCCATCAGTGAGCCAGCGGTAGCGGGCCAAGGGCAGTACTTC,CAISEPAVAGQGQYF
NA,TRBV20-1,10,many,TRBJ2-3,TGCAGTACTCCAAGGGATACGCAGTATTTT,CSTPRDTQYF
TRBD2,TRBV11-2,14,few,TRBJ2-1,TGTGCCAGCAGCTCAACTAGCGGGAGCCTTGAGCAGTTCTTC,CASSSTSGSLEQFF
TRBD2,TRBV6-2/TRBV6-3,15,few,TRBJ2-1,TGTGCCAGCAGTTACGTAGCGGGAGTTTTAAATGAGCAGTTCTTC,CASSYVAGVLNEQFF
TRBD1,TRBV5-5,13,many,TRBJ1-4,TGTGCCAGCAGCTACCCAGCCCGGGACAGCGTGATTTTT,CASSYPARDSVIF
TRBD2,TRBV11-2,14,few,TRBJ2-1,TGTGCCAGCAGCTGGGAGGGCTCCTACAATGAGCAGTTCTTC,CASSWEGSYNEQFF
TRBD2,TRBV6-2/TRBV6-3,17,NA,TRBJ2-1,TGTGCCAGCAGTTACTCGAGTAGCGGGAGCTCCTACAATGAGCAGTTCTTC,CASSYSSSGSSYNEQFF
NA,TRBV6-2/TRBV6-3,13,NA,TRBJ1-5,TGTGCCAGCAACGGATATAGCAATCAGCCCCAGCATTTT,CASNGYSNQPQHF
NA,TRBV5-1,13,NA,TRBJ1-2,TGCGCCAGCAGCTTGGGGCGGTACTCTGGCTACACCTTC,CASSLGRYSGYTF
NA,TRBV12-3/TRBV12-4,16,many,TRBJ2-1,TGTGCCAGCACCGATAATGGGGCTAACGGGCACAATGAGCAGTTCTTC,CASTDNGANGHNEQFF
NA,TRBV9,15,NA,TRBJ1-2,TGTGCCACCGGAGGAAGGGACGGAACTAACTATGGCTACACCTTC,CATGGRDGTNYGYTF
NA,TRBV12-3/TRBV12-4,15,many,TRBJ2-1,TGTGCCAGCGCAACGGGACGGAACTCCTACAATGAGCAGTTCTTC,CASATGRNSYNEQFF
TRBD1,TRBV9,15,few,TRBJ2-1,TGTGCCAGCAGCGCCGACAGGGCCCTTAACAATGAGCAGTTCTTC,CASSADRALNNEQFF
NA,TRBV29-1,12,NA,TRBJ2-1,TGCAGCGTTGCCCCGCTGAACAATGAGCAGTTCTTC,CSVAPLNNEQFF
TRBD1,TRBV24-1,15,few,TRBJ2-1,TGTGCCACCAGTGACGTCACCGGGACAGGGGCCGAGCAGTTCTTC,CATSDVTGTGAEQFF
NA,TRBV24-1,14,NA,TRBJ2-1,TGTGCCACCAGTGTTGGCAGGAGCTACAATGAGCAGTTCTTC,CATSVGRSYNEQFF
TRBD2,TRBV5-5,15,many,TRBJ2-1,TGTGCCAGCAGCTTGGCCAGCGGGGCATACAATGAGCAGTTCTTC,CASSLASGAYNEQFF
TRBD1,TRBV5-1,14,many,TRBJ2-1,TGCGCCAGCAAGACCGGGACAGGGGCTAATGAGCAGTTCTTC,CASKTGTGANEQFF
NA,TRBV7-9,12,many,TRBJ2-7,TGTGCCAGCAGTACTCAGGCGAGGGAGCAGTACTTC,CASSTQAREQYF
NA,TRBV30,9,many,TRBJ1-1,TGTGCCTGGAGCCCTGAAGCTTTCTTT,CAWSPEAFF
NA,TRBV6-1,15,many,TRBJ2-2,TGTGCCAGCATCACCCTCCGGGGGACAATCGGGGAGCTGTTTTTT,CASITLRGTIGELFF
NA,TRBV20-1,15,NA,TRBJ2-4,TGCAGTGCTAGAGAACAGACTTTAGCCAAAAACATTCAGTACTTC,CSAREQTLAKNIQYF
NA,TRBV2,12,few,TRBJ1-1,TGTGCCAGCAGTGAACGGGGGAAGGGAGCTTTCTTT,CASSERGKGAFF
TRBD2,TRBV3-1,16,many,TRBJ2-5,TGTGCCAGCAGCCAACTCTTTAGCGGGAGTTGGGAGACCCAGTACTTC,CASSQLFSGSWETQYF
NA,TRBV10-3,15,NA,TRBJ1-5,TGTGCCATCAGTGAGTCGACATCGTACAATCAGCCCCAGCATTTT,CAISESTSYNQPQHF
TRBD2,TRBV20-1,17,few,TRBJ2-3,TGCAGTGCGCCGGGACTAGCGGGAGGGCCCTCCACAGATACGCAGTATTTT,CSAPGLAGGPSTDTQYF
NA,TRBV24-1,17,NA,TRBJ2-1,TGTGCCACCAGTGATTTCTACCGGGGCTTCGGATACAATGAGCAGTTCTTC,CATSDFYRGFGYNEQFF
TRBD1,TRBV6-1,14,NA,TRBJ2-3,TGTGCCAGCGCCCAGGACAGGGGACAAGATACGCAGTATTTT,CASAQDRGQDTQYF
NA,TRBV13,14,many,TRBJ2-7,TGTGCCAGCAGCTTGAGACTAGTACCCTACGAGCAGTACTTC,CASSLRLVPYEQYF
NA,TRBV29-1,13,few,TRBJ2-3,TGCAGCGTCGAGGGGCTAGCCGAAGATACGCAGTATTTT,CSVEGLAEDTQYF
NA,TRBV6-5,12,NA,TRBJ2-7,TGTGCCAGCACATACCCGGGGGGCCAGCAGTACTTC,CASTYPGGQQYF
TRBD1,TRBV20-1,15,few,TRBJ2-1,TGCAGTGCTCCAAACGCCGGGACAGGGAACAATGAGCAGTTCTTC,CSAPNAGTGNNEQFF
NA,TRBV7-9,14,few,TRBJ2-1,TGTGCCAGCAGCTTAGCGGTTCAGGGTAATGAGCAGTTCTTC,CASSLAVQGNEQFF
TRBD1,TRBV30,15,few,TRBJ2-3,TGTGCCTGGACGCCGGGACAGGGCCTGTCCGATACGCAGTATTTT,CAWTPGQGLSDTQYF
TRBD1,TRBV12-3/TRBV12-4,14,many,TRBJ2-7,TGTGCCAGCGGGAAGACAGGGGGCTCCTACGAGCAGTACTTC,CASGKTGGSYEQYF
TRBD2,TRBV3-1,17,NA,TRBJ2-4,TGTGCCAGCAGCCAAGATCGGGGTAGCGGGAGCCAAAACATTCAGTACTTC,CASSQDRGSGSQNIQYF
NA,TRBV20-1,13,NA,TRBJ2-1,TGCAGTGCATGGAAGGGTACCGGCAATGAGCAGTTCTTC,CSAWKGTGNEQFF
NA,TRBV20-1,13,many,TRBJ1-1,TGCAGTGCTACCTTACCAAGCGGCACTGAAGCTTTCTTT,CSATLPSGTEAFF
TRBD2,TRBV12-3/TRBV12-4,16,many,TRBJ2-7,TGTGCCAGCAGCTACTATGGACTAGCGGGAGAATACGAGCAGTACTTC,CASSYYGLAGEYEQYF
NA,TRBV20-1,11,few,TRBJ1-1,TGCAGTGCTCCCCGGACAGAAGGTGCTTTCTTT,CSAPRTEGAFF
NA,TRBV4-3,18,NA,TRBJ2-1,TGCGCCAGCAGCCAAGGGCCGGCGGCGACTAGTTATCTCAATGAGCAGTTCTTC,CASSQGPAATSYLNEQFF